In its sample, the clone carrying this T cell receptor beta chain was seen a few times. Its antigen is not identified. Vbeta (60) and Jbeta (13) primers were used in the PCR. The assay was immunoSEQ multiplex PCR, and TCRdb's table has in-frame clones only and misses some. The sample records around 85,000 clones, 80% being singletons. The data were taken from a study of cytomegalovirus exposure and HLA in healthy donors. Donors sampled were nominally healthy, though unrecorded immune exposures were likely. Study results and limitations: It was reported in a later analysis that an Asian-associated ancestry cluster showed fewer N-insertions than the approximately 670-donor mean.

Germline CDR1 and CDR2: MNHEY and SVGAGI. The CDR3 sequence is 14 residues long. The junction had 7 bases not matched to a gene; V was cut back by 6 bases and J by 5 bases. The J gene is TRBJ2-5, the V gene TRBV6-5, with 9 bases identical to TRBD1. Sample: PBMCs. The source is a man aged 30 to 39 in good health and CMV-seronegative. CDR3 sequence: CASSPTTGGETQYF. The CDR3 DNA sequence: TGTGCCAGCAGCCCGACGACAGGGGGGGAGACCCAGTACTTC.